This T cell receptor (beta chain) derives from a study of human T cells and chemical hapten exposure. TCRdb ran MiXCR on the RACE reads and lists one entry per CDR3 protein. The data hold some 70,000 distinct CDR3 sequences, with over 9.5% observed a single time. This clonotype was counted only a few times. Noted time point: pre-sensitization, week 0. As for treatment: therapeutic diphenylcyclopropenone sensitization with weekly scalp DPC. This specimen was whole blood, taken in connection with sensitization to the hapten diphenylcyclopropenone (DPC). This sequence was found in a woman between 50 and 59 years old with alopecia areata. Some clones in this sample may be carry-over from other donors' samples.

Here the CDR3 reads CASSLASPGQGSYGYTF. The CDR3 coding sequence is TGTGCCAGCTCACTAGCAAGTCCGGGACAGGGATCATATGGCTACACCTTC. V is TRBV18 and J is TRBJ1-2; 9 bases match TRBD1. The CDR3 spans 17 residues. J gave up 5 bases and V 4 bases, and 14 bases lay outside the gene matches. In germline, CDR1 is KGHSH, CDR2 LQKENI.